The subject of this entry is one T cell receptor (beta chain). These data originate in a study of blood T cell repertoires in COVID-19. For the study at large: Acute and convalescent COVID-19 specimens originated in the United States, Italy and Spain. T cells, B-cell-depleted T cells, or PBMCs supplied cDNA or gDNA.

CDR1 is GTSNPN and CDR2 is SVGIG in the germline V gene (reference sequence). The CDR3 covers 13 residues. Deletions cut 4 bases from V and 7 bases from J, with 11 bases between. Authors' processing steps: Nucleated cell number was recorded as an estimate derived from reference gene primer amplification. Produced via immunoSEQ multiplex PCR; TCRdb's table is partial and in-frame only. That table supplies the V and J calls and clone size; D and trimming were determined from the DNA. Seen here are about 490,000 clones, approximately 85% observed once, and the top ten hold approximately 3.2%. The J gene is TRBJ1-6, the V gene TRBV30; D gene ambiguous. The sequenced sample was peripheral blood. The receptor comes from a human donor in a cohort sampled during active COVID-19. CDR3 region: CAWTGVGNSPLHF. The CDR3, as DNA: TGTGCCTGGACCGGAGTTGGGAATTCACCCCTCCACTTT.